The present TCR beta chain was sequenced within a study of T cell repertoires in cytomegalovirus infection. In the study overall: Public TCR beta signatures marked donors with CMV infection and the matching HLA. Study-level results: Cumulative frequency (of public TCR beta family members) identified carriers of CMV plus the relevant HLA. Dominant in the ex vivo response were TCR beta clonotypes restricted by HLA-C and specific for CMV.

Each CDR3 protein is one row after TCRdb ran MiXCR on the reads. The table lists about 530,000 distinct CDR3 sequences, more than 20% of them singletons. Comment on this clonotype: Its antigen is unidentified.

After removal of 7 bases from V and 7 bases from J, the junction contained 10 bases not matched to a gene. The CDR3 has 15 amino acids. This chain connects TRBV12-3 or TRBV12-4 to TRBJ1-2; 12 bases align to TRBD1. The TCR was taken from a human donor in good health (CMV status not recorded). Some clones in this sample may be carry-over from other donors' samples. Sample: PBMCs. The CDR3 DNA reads TGTGCCAGCACCATACAGGGACAGGGGGCGTCTGGCTACACCTTC. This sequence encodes CASTIQGQGASGYTF.